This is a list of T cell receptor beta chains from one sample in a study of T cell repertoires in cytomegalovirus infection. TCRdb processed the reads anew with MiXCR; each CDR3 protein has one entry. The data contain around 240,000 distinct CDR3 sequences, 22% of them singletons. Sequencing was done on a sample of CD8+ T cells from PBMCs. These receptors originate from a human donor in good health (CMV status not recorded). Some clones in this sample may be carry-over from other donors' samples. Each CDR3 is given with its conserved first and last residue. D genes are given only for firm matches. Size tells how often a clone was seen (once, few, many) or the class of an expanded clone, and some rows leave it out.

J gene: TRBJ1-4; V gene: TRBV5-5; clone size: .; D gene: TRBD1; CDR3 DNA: TGTGCCAGCAGCTTACCGGGACAGACTGATGAAAAACTGTTTTTT; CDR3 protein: CASSLPGQTDEKLFF
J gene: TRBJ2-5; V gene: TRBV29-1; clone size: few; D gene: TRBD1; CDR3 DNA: TGCAGCGTTCCCCGACAGGGTCAAGAGACCCAGTACTTC; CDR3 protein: CSVPRQGQETQYF
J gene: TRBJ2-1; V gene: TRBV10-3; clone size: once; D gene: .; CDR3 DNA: TGTGCCACCGCCCAGGAAGTACGGAACATTCGCAATGAGCAGTTCTTC; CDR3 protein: CATAQEVRNIRNEQFF
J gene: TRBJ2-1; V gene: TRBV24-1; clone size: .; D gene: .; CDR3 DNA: TGTGCCACCAGTGGAGGCCGGTCCTACAATGAGCAGTTCTTC; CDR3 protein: CATSGGRSYNEQFF
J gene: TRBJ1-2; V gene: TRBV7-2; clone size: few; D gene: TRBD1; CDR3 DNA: TGTGCCAGCAGCCTAATACGGGACAGTTCCTATGGCTACACCTTC; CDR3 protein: CASSLIRDSSYGYTF
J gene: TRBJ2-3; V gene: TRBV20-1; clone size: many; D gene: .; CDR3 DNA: TGCAGTGCTAGTGGGCGCATCGACACAGATACGCAGTATTTT; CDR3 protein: CSASGRIDTDTQYF
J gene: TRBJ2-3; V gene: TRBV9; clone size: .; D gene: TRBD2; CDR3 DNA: TGTGCCAGCAGCGCAGGGACTAGCGGGGGCGCAGATACGCAGTATTTT; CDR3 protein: CASSAGTSGGADTQYF
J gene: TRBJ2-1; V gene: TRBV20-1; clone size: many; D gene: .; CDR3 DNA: TGCAGTGCATGGTCCTACAGTGAGGCTTACAATGAGCAGTTCTTC; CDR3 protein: CSAWSYSEAYNEQFF
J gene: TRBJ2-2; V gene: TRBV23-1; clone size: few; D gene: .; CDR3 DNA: TGCGCCAGCAGTCAATTACTTCGCAGGGCCGGGGAGCTGTTTTTT; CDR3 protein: CASSQLLRRAGELFF
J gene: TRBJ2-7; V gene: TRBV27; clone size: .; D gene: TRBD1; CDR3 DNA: TGTGCCAGCAGTACCGTGACAGGGGCCTACGAGCAGTACTTC; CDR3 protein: CASSTVTGAYEQYF
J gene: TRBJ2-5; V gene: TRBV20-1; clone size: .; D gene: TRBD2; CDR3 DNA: TGCAGTGCTAGAGATTATCTAGCGGCGAACCAAGAGACCCAGTACTTC; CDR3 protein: CSARDYLAANQETQYF
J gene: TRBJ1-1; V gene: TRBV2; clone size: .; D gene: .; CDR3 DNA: TGTGCCAGCAGTGGGACAAGGGGCTACACTGAAGCTTTCTTT; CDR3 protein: CASSGTRGYTEAFF
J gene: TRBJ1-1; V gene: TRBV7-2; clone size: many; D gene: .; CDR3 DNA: TGTGCCAGCAGCTTAGAGGGGATAAGTGGAGGGGACACTGAAGCTTTCTTT; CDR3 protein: CASSLEGISGGDTEAFF
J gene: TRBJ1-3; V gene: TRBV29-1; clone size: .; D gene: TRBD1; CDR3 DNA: TGCAGCGCAGACGACAGGGGACACTCTGGAAACACCATATATTTT; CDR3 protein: CSADDRGHSGNTIYF
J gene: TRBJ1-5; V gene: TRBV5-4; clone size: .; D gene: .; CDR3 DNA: TGTGCCAGCAGCCTTATGGGGGGTGATCAGCCCCAGCATTTT; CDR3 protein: CASSLMGGDQPQHF
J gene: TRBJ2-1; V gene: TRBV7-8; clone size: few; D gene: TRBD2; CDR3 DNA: TGTGCCAGCAGCTGGACTAGCGGGCCGAGCTCCTACAATGAGCAGTTCTTC; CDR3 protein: CASSWTSGPSSYNEQFF
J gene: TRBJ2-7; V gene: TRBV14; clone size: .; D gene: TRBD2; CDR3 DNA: TGTGCCAGCAGCCAATCCCTAGCGGGGGACTCCTACGAGCAGTACTTC; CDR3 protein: CASSQSLAGDSYEQYF
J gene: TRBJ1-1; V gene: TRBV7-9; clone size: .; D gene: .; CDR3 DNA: TGTGCCAGCAGCTCGGTCGGAGGGTTCACTGAAGCTTTCTTT; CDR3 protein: CASSSVGGFTEAFF
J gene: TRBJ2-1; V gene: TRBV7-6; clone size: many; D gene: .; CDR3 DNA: TGTGCCAGCAGCTTAGGGTTCGGACCCGATGAGCAGTTCTTC; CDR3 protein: CASSLGFGPDEQFF
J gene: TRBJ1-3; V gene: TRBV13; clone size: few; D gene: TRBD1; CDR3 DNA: TGTGCCAGCAGCCTTGGGACAGGGAGAAACACCATATATTTT; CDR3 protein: CASSLGTGRNTIYF